The 12 T cell receptor beta chains in this list originate from one sample, sequenced in a study of cytomegalovirus exposure and HLA in healthy donors. Primers for the PCR totalled 60 Vbeta and 13 Jbeta. Some clones are missing from TCRdb's copy, which holds only in-frame ones; the method was immunoSEQ multiplex PCR. The table shows about 140,000 clones, with just under 85% occurring only once. Sequencing was done on a sample of PBMCs. These receptors were obtained from a man aged 25-45 years in good health and CMV-seropositive.

The genes are TRBV29-1 and TRBJ2-1; D is uncertain. The ends were cut back, 6 bases at V and 4 bases at J, with 7 bases in the middle. The CDR3 contains 11 residues. CDR1 is SQVTM, CDR2 ANQGSEA, per germline. This CDR3 reads CSVEEYNEQFF. The CDR3 coding sequence is TGCAGCGTAGAGGAGTACAATGAGCAGTTCTTC.

This clone came up once. The CDR3 protein is CASKFPGGANTGELFF. In nucleotides, the CDR3 is TGTGCCAGTAAATTCCCGGGGGGCGCCAACACCGGGGAGCTGTTTTTT. The chain links TRBV19 to TRBJ2-2, with D possibly matching TRBD2 (7 bases). Trimming cost V 7 bases and J 2 bases, with 17 bases left between them. This CDR3 is 16 amino acids long. Germline V gene data show CDR1 as LNHDA and CDR2 as SQIVND (reference sequence).

The chain couples TRBV28 to TRBJ2-1, with 11 bases fitting TRBD2. The CDR3 runs to 18 residues. Trimming cost V 5 bases and J 9 bases; bases outside gene matches: 18. Germline V gene lookup returns CDR1 MDHEN and CDR2 SYDVKM. CDR3 DNA: TGTGCCAGCAGTCCCTTCAAGCTAGCGGGAGGAGTGTTTGGTGAGCAGTTCTTC. Translation gives CASSPFKLAGGVFGEQFF.

The rearrangement uses TRBV21-1 and TRBJ2-2; the D segment call TRBD2 is taken from the table without a DNA check. TRBV21-1 has pseudogene status. The CDR3 has 16 amino acids. This chain's CDR3 is CASSPRLAGGPWELFF. The CDR3 DNA reads as TGTGCCAGCAGCCCCCGACTAGCGGGGGGGCCTTGGGAGCTGTTTTTT.

The rearrangement links TRBV28 to TRBJ1-3, with D uncertain. Trimming left V 7 bases short and J 3 bases short, with 4 bases between. Germline CDR1 reads MDHEN; CDR2 reads SYDVKM. The CDR3 has 11 residues. Written as DNA, the CDR3 is TGTGCCAGCACCCTTGGAAACACCATATATTTT. It yields the protein CASTLGNTIYF.

The DNA for the CDR3 is TGTGCCAGCACCCAGGCATGGTTAGAGACCCAGTACTTC. Its protein is CASTQAWLETQYF. The chain uses TRBV6-6 and TRBJ2-5, with D unclear. V was trimmed by 7 bases and J by 4 bases, leaving 13 bases between them. Germline CDR1 MNHNY, CDR2 SVGAGI (reference sequence). The CDR3 is 13 amino acids.

V gene TRBV6-1 combines with J gene TRBJ2-5, with 8 bases matching TRBD1. This CDR3 region has 14 residues. Germline CDR1 reads MNHNS; CDR2 reads SASEGT. After removal of 1 base from V and 5 bases from J, the junction contained 3 bases not matched to a gene. Written as DNA, the CDR3 is TGTGCCAGCAGTGAAGGCCACAGGGGGGAGACCCAGTACTTC. Protein product: CASSEGHRGETQYF.

This chain connects TRBV9 to TRBJ2-5, with 13 bases that match TRBD2. Germline CDR1 SGDLS, CDR2 YYNGEE. The V and J ends lost 4 bases and 4 bases, in that order; junction bases with no gene match: 7. The CDR3 is made up of 16 amino acids. The CDR3 DNA follows: TGTGCCAGCAGCCCAGGACTAGCGGGAGCTTCAGAGACCCAGTACTTC. This sequence encodes CASSPGLAGASETQYF.

The chain uses TRBV2 and TRBJ1-4; 7 bases are shared with TRBD1. V gave up 5 bases and J gave up 4 bases; unmatched junction bases: 7. The CDR3 consists of 15 residues. The germline CDR1 and CDR2 sequences are SNHLY and FYNNEI. CDR3 sequence reads: CASSPRTGRNEKLFF. The DNA for the CDR3 is TGTGCCAGCAGTCCCAGGACAGGCCGTAATGAAAAACTGTTTTTT.

This clone was seen a single time. This chain links TRBV7-3 with TRBJ2-5, with D tentatively TRBD2 (6 bases). The CDR3 is 14 amino acids. Trimming left V 3 bases short and J 4 bases short, with 12 bases between. From germline, CDR1 is SGHTA and CDR2 FQGTGA. DNA for the CDR3: TGTGCCAGCAGCTTCGGGGGTGGCCGAGAGACCCAGTACTTC. It encodes CASSFGGGRETQYF.

This sequence joins TRBV5-4 and TRBJ2-3; maybe TRBD2 (6 bases). With 4 bases removed from V and 0 bases from J, the gap between germline ends came to 15 bases. CDR1 and CDR2 from the germline V gene are SGHNT and YYREEE (reference sequence). The CDR3 spans 16 residues. CDR3 residues: CASSPEWGVSTDTQYF. Here the CDR3 DNA reads TGTGCCAGCAGCCCCGAGTGGGGGGTTAGCACAGATACGCAGTATTTT.

The chain couples TRBV5-1 to TRBJ2-1; tentatively, D is TRBD1 (5 bases). Trimming stripped 0 bases from V and 4 bases from J, with 14 bases between. The CDR3 covers 16 residues. The germline V gene encodes CDR1 SGHRS and CDR2 YFSETQ. DNA for the CDR3: TGCGCCAGCAGCTTGGCCGGTAGGGGCGAGTACAATGAGCAGTTCTTC. It encodes CASSLAGRGEYNEQFF. Drawing the rest from reference TRBV5-1 and TRBJ2-1, the complete variable domain is KAGVTQTPRYLIKTRGQQVTLSCSPISGHRSVSWYQQTPGQGLQFLFEYFSETQRNKGNFPGRFSGRQFSNSRSEMNVSTLELGDSALYLCASSLAGRGEYNEQFFGPGTRLTVL.